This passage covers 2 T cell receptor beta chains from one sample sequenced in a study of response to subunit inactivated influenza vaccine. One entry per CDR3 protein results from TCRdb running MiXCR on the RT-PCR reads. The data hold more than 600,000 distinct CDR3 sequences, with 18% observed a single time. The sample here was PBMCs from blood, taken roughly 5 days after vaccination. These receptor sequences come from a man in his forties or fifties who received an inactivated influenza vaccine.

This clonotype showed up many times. CDR3 sequence reads: CASSESMNTEAFF. In nucleotides, the CDR3 is TGTGCCAGCAGTGAGAGCATGAACACTGAAGCTTTCTTT. The chain employs TRBV6-1 and TRBJ1-1; no clear D gene. CDR3 length: 13 residues. V lost 3 bases, J lost 0 bases, and 5 bases lay in between. Germline CDR1 reads MNHNS; CDR2 reads SASEGT.

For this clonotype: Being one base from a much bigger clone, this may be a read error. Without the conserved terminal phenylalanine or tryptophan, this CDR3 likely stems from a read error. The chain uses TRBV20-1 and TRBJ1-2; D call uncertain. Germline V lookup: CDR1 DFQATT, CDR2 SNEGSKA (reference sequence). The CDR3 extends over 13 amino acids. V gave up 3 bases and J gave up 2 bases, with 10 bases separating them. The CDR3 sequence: CSASSTTNYGYTL. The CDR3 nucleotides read TGCAGTGCTAGTAGTACTACGAACTATGGCTACACCTTA.